Here is one T cell receptor beta chain with its context. Its target is not known. Each subset's genomic DNA was split evenly across several immunoSEQ plates. The repertoire was sequenced with immunoSEQ multiplex PCR; TCRdb's copy has only in-frame clones and lacks some. The profile covers around 370,000 clones, with about 97% appearing a single time and about 0.34% taken by the ten largest. This specimen belongs to a study of shared clonotypes between healthy human individuals. Study details: Serving as donors were two women and a few men, whose ages spanned 18 to 49.

Whole-study findings and limits: Among donors, sharing of clonotypes was expected to be affected by sequencing depth.

CD45RO+ cells went into CD8 memory alongside CCR7-negative CD45RA+ TemRA cells. This TCR was recovered from a man younger than 45 in good health. Sequencing was performed on memory CD8+ T cells sorted from blood. Documented subset: CD45RO+ cells pooled with CCR7-negative TemRA cells.

The CDR3, as DNA: TGTGCCAGCAGTTTAAGGCTCCCTACCACAGATACGCAGTATTTT. This codes for CASSLRLPTTDTQYF. The chain carries TRBV27 and TRBJ2-3; unclear D gene. CDR1 is MNHEY and CDR2 is SMNVEV in the germline V gene (reference sequence). The ends were cut back, 2 bases at V and 2 bases at J, with 11 bases in the middle. The CDR3 loop spans 15 amino acids.